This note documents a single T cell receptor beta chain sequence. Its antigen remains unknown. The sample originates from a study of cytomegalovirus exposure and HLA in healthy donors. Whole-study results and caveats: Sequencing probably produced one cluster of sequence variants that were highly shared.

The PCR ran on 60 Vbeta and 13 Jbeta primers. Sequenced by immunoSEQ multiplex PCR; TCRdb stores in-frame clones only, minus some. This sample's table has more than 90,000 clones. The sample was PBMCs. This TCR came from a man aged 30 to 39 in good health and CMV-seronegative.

CDR3 residues: CASSQGEGPIPYNEQFF. The CDR3 DNA reads TGTGCCAGCAGCCAAGGGGAGGGACCTATACCCTACAATGAGCAGTTCTTC. This chain uses TRBV4-2 with TRBJ2-1, with 7 bases matching TRBD2. CDR1 and CDR2 from the germline V gene are LGHNA and YNFKEQ. The CDR3 sequence is 17 residues long. Trimming removed 1 base from V and 2 bases from J; junction bases left unmatched: 8.